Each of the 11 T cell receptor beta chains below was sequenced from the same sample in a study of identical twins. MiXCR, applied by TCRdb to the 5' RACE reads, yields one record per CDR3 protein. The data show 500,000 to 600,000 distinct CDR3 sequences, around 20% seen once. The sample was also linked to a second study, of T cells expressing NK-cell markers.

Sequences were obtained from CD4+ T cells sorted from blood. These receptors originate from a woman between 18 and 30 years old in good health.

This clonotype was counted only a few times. The CDR3 is CSARGRGAHEQYF. CDR3 nucleotide sequence: TGCAGTGCTAGAGGGCGGGGGGCCCACGAGCAGTACTTC. This sequence joins TRBV20-1 and TRBJ2-7, with 8 bases matching TRBD2. The ends lost 1 base at V and 5 bases at J; junction bases unmatched: 4. Germline CDR1 is DFQATT and CDR2 is SNEGSKA (reference sequence). This CDR3 has 13 residues.

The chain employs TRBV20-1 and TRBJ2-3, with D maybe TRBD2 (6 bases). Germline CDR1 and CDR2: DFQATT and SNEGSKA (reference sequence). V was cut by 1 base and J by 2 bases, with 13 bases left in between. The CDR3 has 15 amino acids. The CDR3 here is CSARVGEEATDTQYF. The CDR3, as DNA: TGCAGTGCTAGAGTAGGGGAGGAGGCCACAGATACGCAGTATTTT.

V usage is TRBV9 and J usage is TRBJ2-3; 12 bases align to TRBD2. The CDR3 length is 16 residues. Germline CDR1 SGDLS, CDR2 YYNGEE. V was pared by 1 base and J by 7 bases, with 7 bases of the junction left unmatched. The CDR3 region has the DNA TGTGCCAGCAGCGTAAGACTAGCGGGAGTCCAATATACGCAGTATTTT. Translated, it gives CASSVRLAGVQYTQYF.

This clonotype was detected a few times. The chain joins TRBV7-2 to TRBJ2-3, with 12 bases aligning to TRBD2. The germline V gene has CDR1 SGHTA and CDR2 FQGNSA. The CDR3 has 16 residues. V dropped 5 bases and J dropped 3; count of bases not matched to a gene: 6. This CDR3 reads CASSLRLAGVTDTQYF. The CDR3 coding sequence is TGTGCCAGCAGCCTAAGACTAGCGGGGGTGACAGATACGCAGTATTTT. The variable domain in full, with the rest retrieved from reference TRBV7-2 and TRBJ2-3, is GAGVSQSPSNKVTEKGKDVELRCDPISGHTALYWYRQSLGQGLEFLIYFQGNSAPDKSGLPSDRFSAERTGGSVSTLTIQRTQQEDSAVYLCASSLRLAGVTDTQYFGPGTRLTVL.

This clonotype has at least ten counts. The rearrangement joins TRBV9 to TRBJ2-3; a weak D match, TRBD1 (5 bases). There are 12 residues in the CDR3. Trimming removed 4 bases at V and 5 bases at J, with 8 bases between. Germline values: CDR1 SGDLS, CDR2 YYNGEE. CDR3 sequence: CASSPRGDTQYF. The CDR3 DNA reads TGTGCCAGCAGCCCAAGGGGAGATACGCAGTATTTT.

The CDR3 is CSATREANTEAFF. The CDR3 coding sequence is TGCAGTGCCACCAGGGAAGCGAACACTGAAGCTTTCTTT. This chain joins TRBV20-1 and TRBJ1-1, with D possibly being TRBD1 (5 bases). Germline V CDR1 and CDR2: DFQATT, SNEGSKA (reference sequence). This CDR3 comprises 13 residues. V gave up 6 bases and J gave up 1 base, with 12 bases separating them.

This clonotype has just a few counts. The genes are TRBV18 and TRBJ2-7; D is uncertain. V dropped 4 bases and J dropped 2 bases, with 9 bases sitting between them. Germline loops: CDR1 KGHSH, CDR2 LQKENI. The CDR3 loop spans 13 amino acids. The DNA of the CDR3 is TGTGCCAGCTCACGGGCGCAGGCCTACGAGCAGTACTTC. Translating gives CASSRAQAYEQYF.

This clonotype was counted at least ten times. CDR3 in amino acids: CASSFGDYGYTF. CDR3 sequence (DNA): TGTGCCAGCAGCTTTGGGGACTATGGCTACACCTTC. This chain connects TRBV7-9 to TRBJ1-2; no firm D call. Germline V gene lookup returns CDR1 SEHNR and CDR2 FQNEAQ (reference sequence). The germline V and J ends were trimmed by 3 bases and 3 bases, with 5 bases remaining between them. The CDR3 runs to 12 residues.

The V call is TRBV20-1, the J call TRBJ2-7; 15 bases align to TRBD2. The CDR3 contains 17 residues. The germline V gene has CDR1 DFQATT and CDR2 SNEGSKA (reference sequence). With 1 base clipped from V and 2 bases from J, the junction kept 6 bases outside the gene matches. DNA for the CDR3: TGCAGTGCTAGAGGGACTAGCGGGGGGGCAGGCCCCTACGAGCAGTACTTC. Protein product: CSARGTSGGAGPYEQYF.

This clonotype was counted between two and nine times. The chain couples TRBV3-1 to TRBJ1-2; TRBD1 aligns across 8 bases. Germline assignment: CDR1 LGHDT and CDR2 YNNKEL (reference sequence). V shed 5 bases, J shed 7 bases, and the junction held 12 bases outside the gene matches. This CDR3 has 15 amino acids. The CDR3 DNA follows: TGTGCCAGCAGCAATGACGGGACAGGTTTAGGTGGCTACACCTTC. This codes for CASSNDGTGLGGYTF.

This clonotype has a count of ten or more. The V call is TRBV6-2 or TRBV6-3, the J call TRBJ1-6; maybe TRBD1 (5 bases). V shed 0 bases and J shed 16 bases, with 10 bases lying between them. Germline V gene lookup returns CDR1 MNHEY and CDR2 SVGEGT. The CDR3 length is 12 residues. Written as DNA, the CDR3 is TGTGCCAGCAGTTACTCCGGGACTGATCTCCACTTT. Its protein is CASSYSGTDLHF.